This T cell receptor beta chain was recovered during a study of blood T cell repertoires in COVID-19. Study details: COVID-19 samples from acute and convalescent phases originated in the United States, Italy and Spain. Sources were T cells, B-cell-depleted T cells, or PBMCs; the material itself was cDNA or gDNA.

Per the original methods: Amplifying reference gene primers gave estimates of nucleated cell counts. Generated by immunoSEQ multiplex PCR, the TCRdb table keeps only in-frame clones and is missing some. V, J and clone size were drawn from that table, and D and trimming were deduced from the DNA. Here the sample spans about 210,000 clones, around four fifths being singletons. Germline V CDR1 and CDR2: SQVTM, ANQGSEA. The CDR3 is 13 amino acids. Trimming cost V 4 bases and J 4 bases, with 10 bases left between them. Sequenced: peripheral blood. The receptor's source is a woman aged 45-59 years with acute or convalescent COVID-19. The chain recombines TRBV29-1 with TRBJ2-2; D is perhaps TRBD1 (5 bases). In DNA, the CDR3 is TGCAGCGTTGGGGGCCTTTCCACCGGGGAGCTGTTTTTT. Amino acids: CSVGGLSTGELFF.